The T cell receptor (beta chain) described here comes from a study of cytomegalovirus exposure and HLA in healthy donors. Overall study context: Genetic ancestry analysis placed approximately 79% of the 400 or so donors that were genotyped in the Caucasian-associated cluster.

PCR primers comprised 60 Vbeta and 13 Jbeta primers. TCRdb keeps only in-frame clones here, not all; method: immunoSEQ multiplex PCR. The data show tens of thousands of clones, about three quarters seen once. Deletions cut 3 bases from V and 8 bases from J, with 8 bases between. CDR3 length: 11 residues. Germline CDR1 is DFQATT and CDR2 is SNEGSKA (reference sequence). The chain combines TRBV20-1 with TRBJ2-1; unclear D gene. The source is a woman aged 40 to 55 in good health and CMV-seropositive. Input material: PBMCs. The chain's CDR3 is CSASLGDEQFF. CDR3 sequence (DNA): TGCAGTGCTAGTTTGGGCGATGAGCAGTTCTTC.